The 30 T cell receptor beta chains below come from one sample, sequenced in a study of OX40 agonist ivuxolimab in advanced cancers. Clones were read by immunoSEQ multiplex PCR, and TCRdb kept only the in-frame ones, dropping some. Counted here are roughly 38,000 clones, less than 85% occurring once; the ten biggest clones make up about 2%. The input for sequencing was CD4+ or CD8+ T cells sorted from blood, taken in a trial of the OX40 agonist ivuxolimab. The receptors come from an adult with an advanced solid tumor such as melanoma, head and neck, liver or kidney cancer.

This rearrangement joins TRBV6-6 to TRBJ1-1; the match to TRBD1 covers 7 bases. Germline lookup yields CDR1 MNHNY and CDR2 SVGAGI (reference sequence). This CDR3 is 14 amino acids long. Germline trimming cut 8 bases from V and 7 bases from J; bases unmatched to any gene: 13. For the CDR3, the DNA is TGTGCCAGCGTTGTGGACAGGAACATTTTTGAAGCTTTCTTT. Amino acid sequence: CASVVDRNIFEAFF.

V usage is TRBV27 and J usage is TRBJ2-1, with a possible D match to TRBD1 (5 bases). This CDR3 has 17 residues. V was clipped by 2 bases and J by 0 bases, with 14 bases between them. Germline-derived CDR1 and CDR2 are MNHEY and SMNVEV (reference sequence). DNA for the CDR3: TGTGCCAGCAGTTTAACGACAGCGCTAAGCTCCTACAATGAGCAGTTCTTC. It is translated as CASSLTTALSSYNEQFF.

The chain combines TRBV7-2 with TRBJ2-1, with TRBD2 identical over 10 bases. The length of the CDR3 is 15 residues. Germline loops: CDR1 SGHTA, CDR2 FQGNSA. The V and J ends lost 5 bases and 8 bases, in that order; junction bases with no gene match: 9. The DNA of the CDR3 is TGTGCCAGCAGCCCCTCTAGCGGGGGCCTACATGAGCAGTTCTTC. This gives the protein CASSPSSGGLHEQFF.

The J gene is TRBJ1-2, the V gene TRBV7-6; D is undetermined. Germline lookup yields CDR1 SGHVS and CDR2 FNYEAQ. This CDR3 region has 12 residues. Trimming stripped 8 bases from V and 0 bases from J, with 7 bases between. The DNA of the CDR3 is TGTGCCAGCGGACGGACTAACTATGGCTACACCTTC. This translates into CASGRTNYGYTF.

The chain has TRBV9 and TRBJ1-2, with a tentative D call TRBD1 (6 bases). The germline CDR1 and CDR2 sequences are SGDLS and YYNGEE. Trimming pared 4 bases from V and 5 bases from J, leaving 12 bases between. The CDR3 is 13 amino acids. The CDR3 loop is CASSPRQAYGYTF. The CDR3, as DNA: TGTGCCAGCAGCCCCCGACAGGCTTATGGCTACACCTTC.

A few counts support this clone. The chain carries TRBV7-9 and TRBJ2-6; D is uncertain. Trimming took off 3 bases at V and 2 bases at J, with 8 bases between the two ends. CDR1 and CDR2 from the germline V gene are SEHNR and FQNEAQ (reference sequence). The CDR3 sequence is 15 residues long. CDR3 bases: TGTGCCAGCAGCTTCATCAAGACTGGGGCCAACGTCCTGACTTTC. It codes for CASSFIKTGANVLTF.

The chain carries TRBV19 and TRBJ1-2; D perhaps matches TRBD1 (5 bases). Trimming took off 3 bases at V and 4 bases at J, with 9 bases between the two ends. The CDR3 extends over 13 amino acids. CDR1 LNHDA and CDR2 SQIVND come from the germline V gene (reference sequence). CDR3 sequence reads: CASSMTVLYGYTF. The CDR3 coding sequence is TGTGCCAGTAGTATGACAGTCCTCTATGGCTACACCTTC. The variable domain in full, with the rest retrieved from reference TRBV19 and TRBJ1-2, is DGGITQSPKYLFRKEGQNVTLSCEQNLNHDAMYWYRQDPGQGLRLIYYSQIVNDFQKGDIAEGYSVSREKKESFPLTVTSAQKNPTAFYLCASSMTVLYGYTFGSGTRLTVV.

The chain is built from TRBV6-1 and TRBJ2-7; a possible D gene is TRBD1 (6 bases). Trimming stripped 5 bases from V and 2 bases from J, with 16 bases between. The CDR3 has 15 residues. The germline V gene has CDR1 MNHNS and CDR2 SASEGT. The DNA of the CDR3 is TGTGCCAGCAGTCGCCCTCCGACAGGAACCTACGAGCAGTACTTC. This gives the protein CASSRPPTGTYEQYF.

The V and J genes are TRBV6-5 and TRBJ1-2; D not resolved. Trimming stripped 2 bases from V and 0 bases from J, with 4 bases between. The CDR3 extends over 13 amino acids. Germline V lookup: CDR1 MNHEY, CDR2 SVGAGI. The CDR3 bases are TGTGCCAGCAGTTACGTAGCTAACTATGGCTACACCTTC. Translating it yields CASSYVANYGYTF.

This clone was recorded a few times. The CDR3 coding sequence is TGTGCCAGCAGCTCGGGCAGGCTAGCGGGGGGCGAGGAGCAGTTCTTC. Its protein is CASSSGRLAGGEEQFF. This rearrangement joins TRBV7-2 to TRBJ2-1, with 11 bases lining up with TRBD2. The CDR3 spans 16 residues. The V gene's germline CDR1 is SGHTA and CDR2 FQGNSA. Trimming took 4 bases from V and 10 from J; bases not matched to a gene: 12.

The genes are TRBV18 and TRBJ2-1, with 9 positions matching TRBD1. V was pared by 3 bases and J by 16 bases, with 10 bases of the junction left unmatched. Looked up from germline, CDR1 is KGHSH and CDR2 is LQKENI. There are 13 residues in the CDR3. CDR3 sequence reads: CASSPTGGTQYFF. The CDR3 bases are TGTGCCAGCTCACCCACAGGGGGCACCCAATATTTCTTC.

The chain joins TRBV9 to TRBJ2-3; 13 bases align to TRBD2. The germline V gene has CDR1 SGDLS and CDR2 YYNGEE. The CDR3 loop spans 16 amino acids. J was trimmed by 3 bases and V by 2 bases; bases with no gene match: 3. This CDR3 is CASSVTSGGTTDTQYF. CDR3 nucleotide sequence: TGTGCCAGCAGCGTGACTAGCGGGGGGACGACAGATACGCAGTATTTT.

The table lists this clone with a few counts. The chain has TRBV18 and TRBJ1-1; no firm D call. Germline loops: CDR1 KGHSH, CDR2 LQKENI. The CDR3 is 14 amino acids. Trimming left V 2 bases short and J 3 bases short, with 10 bases between. This CDR3 reads CASSPRGPYTEAFF. The CDR3, as DNA: TGTGCCAGCTCACCAAGAGGCCCTTACACTGAAGCTTTCTTT. The complete variable domain, with remaining parts taken from reference TRBV18 and TRBJ1-1, reads NAGVMQNPRHLVRRRGQEARLRCSPMKGHSHVYWYRQLPEEGLKFMVYLQKENIIDESGMPKERFSAEFPKEGPSILRIQQVVRGDSAAYFCASSPRGPYTEAFFGQGTRLTVV.

The rearrangement links TRBV2 to TRBJ1-2; D gene ambiguous. This CDR3 is 12 amino acids long. The germline V and J ends were trimmed by 7 bases and 3 bases, with 9 bases remaining between them. Germline loops: CDR1 SNHLY, CDR2 FYNNEI. Written as DNA, the CDR3 is TGTGCCAGCATTGGCGGATACTATGGCTACACCTTC. Translated: CASIGGYYGYTF.

The chain links TRBV6-1 to TRBJ1-5; the D is unclear. The CDR3 is 14 residues long. V was cut by 9 bases and J by 6 bases, with 18 bases left in between. CDR1 is MNHNS and CDR2 is SASEGT in the germline V gene. CDR3 loop: CASRRRVISQPQHF. DNA for the CDR3: TGTGCCAGTAGGAGGAGGGTTATTAGTCAGCCCCAGCATTTT.

V usage is TRBV5-1 and J usage is TRBJ1-1, with D hard to call. The germline V gene encodes CDR1 SGHRS and CDR2 YFSETQ. The CDR3 spans 14 residues. V gave up 4 bases and J gave up 1 base, with 11 bases separating them. DNA of the CDR3: TGCGCCAGCAGCGGCGTAACAACGAACACTGAAGCTTTCTTT. Residues: CASSGVTTNTEAFF. Full variable domain (remainder filled in from reference TRBV5-1 and TRBJ1-1): KAGVTQTPRYLIKTRGQQVTLSCSPISGHRSVSWYQQTPGQGLQFLFEYFSETQRNKGNFPGRFSGRQFSNSRSEMNVSTLELGDSALYLCASSGVTTNTEAFFGQGTRLTVV.

As concerns this clone: Distinct nucleotide sequences in the sample also encode this CDR3. The V gene is TRBV5-6, the J gene TRBJ1-1; D might be TRBD1 (6 bases). Germline CDR1 reads SGHDT; CDR2 reads YYEEEE. The CDR3 sequence is 14 residues long. The germline V and J ends were trimmed by 4 bases and 0 bases, with 10 bases remaining between them. The CDR3 coding sequence is TGTGCCAGCAGCCCCGGGACACTGAACACTGAAGCTTTCTTT. Translation gives CASSPGTLNTEAFF. The full variable domain, its missing parts supplied by reference TRBV5-6 and TRBJ1-1, is DAGVTQSPTHLIKTRGQQVTLRCSPKSGHDTVSWYQQALGQGPQFIFQYYEEEERQRGNFPDRFSGHQFPNYSSELNVNALLLGDSALYLCASSPGTLNTEAFFGQGTRLTVV.

Of note for this clone: Sequence at one end of the junction differs from germline and may be a read error. The identical CDR3 is also encoded by other nucleotide sequences in the sample. This sequence joins TRBV6-1 and TRBJ1-2; TRBD1 matches at 8 bases. Germline V CDR1 and CDR2: MNHNS, SASEGT. This CDR3 is 15 amino acids long. CDR3 DNA: TGTGCTAGCAGGACCGGGACAGGTCCCAATTTTGGCTACACCTTC. This codes for CASRTGTGPNFGYTF.

This clone was seen a few times. The J gene is TRBJ1-6, the V gene TRBV7-3, with D tentatively TRBD1 (6 bases). The germline V gene encodes CDR1 SGHTA and CDR2 FQGTGA. The CDR3 has 14 amino acids. Trimming took 3 bases from V and 10 from J, leaving 13 bases between them. CDR3 DNA: TGTGCCAGCAGCTTTGGAGGAAGGGGGTCACCCCTCCACTTT. This gives the protein CASSFGGRGSPLHF.

The rearrangement joins TRBV19 to TRBJ1-4; no clear D. Germline V CDR1 and CDR2: LNHDA, SQIVND (reference sequence). V lost 6 bases, J lost 8 bases, and 16 bases lay in between. This CDR3 comprises 14 residues. CDR3 coding DNA: TGTGCCAGTAGCAAGCTCCTTCTCGACGAAAAACTGTTTTTT. This encodes CASSKLLLDEKLFF.

The chain is built from TRBV6-6 and TRBJ1-2; unclear D gene. Per germline, CDR1 MNHNY and CDR2 SVGAGI (reference sequence). Trimming stripped 5 bases from V and 2 bases from J, with 18 bases between. This CDR3 spans 16 amino acids. CDR3 nucleotides: TGTGCCAGCAGTCCTGATCGGTCTCGCCTAAACTATGGCTACACCTTC. Encoded protein: CASSPDRSRLNYGYTF.

The chain couples TRBV5-1 to TRBJ1-6; no reliable D call. This CDR3 comprises 16 residues. The V and J ends lost 4 bases and 7 bases respectively, with 18 bases between them. The germline gives CDR1 SGHRS, CDR2 YFSETQ. The CDR3 loop is CASSAWTGAKNSPLHF. As DNA, the CDR3 is TGCGCCAGCAGCGCCTGGACCGGAGCTAAGAATTCACCCCTCCACTTT.

This clone is a singleton in its sample. The chain has TRBV7-6 and TRBJ2-7, with a possible D match to TRBD2 (6 bases). V gave up 6 bases and J gave up 3 bases, with 18 bases separating them. The CDR3 consists of 15 residues. Looked up from germline, CDR1 is SGHVS and CDR2 is FNYEAQ. The CDR3 nucleotides read TGTGCCAGCAGGGGAGGAGAGGGGAAGGGCTACGAGCAGTACTTC. Amino acids: CASRGGEGKGYEQYF.

This clone was counted a single time. This chain links TRBV6-1 with TRBJ1-4; 8 nucleotides agree with TRBD1. With 7 bases clipped from V and 8 bases from J, the junction kept 12 bases outside the gene matches. This CDR3 is built from 15 residues. From germline, CDR1 is MNHNS and CDR2 SASEGT. The CDR3 DNA is TGTGCCAGCACGTCCTTCAGGGGGCGACGCGAAAAACTGTTTTTT. It is translated as CASTSFRGRREKLFF.

V gene TRBV19 combines with J gene TRBJ1-4; 8 bases are shared with TRBD1. The CDR3 totals 14 residues. The V and J ends lost 8 bases and 7 bases, in that order; junction bases with no gene match: 9. CDR1 and CDR2 (germline): LNHDA, SQIVND (reference sequence). CDR3 in DNA: TGTGCCAGTGGTCGGACAGGGCCGGGTGAAAAACTGTTTTTT. Protein: CASGRTGPGEKLFF.

This chain joins TRBV7-8 and TRBJ1-1; D possibly corresponds to TRBD1 (6 bases). There are 18 residues in the CDR3. Trimming pared 2 bases from V and 2 bases from J, leaving 21 bases between. Germline V CDR1 and CDR2: SGHVS, FQNEAQ. CDR3 bases: TGTGCCAGCAGCTTAATGGGCGGGGGGCGTCCGATTAACACTGAAGCTTTCTTT. The encoded protein is CASSLMGGGRPINTEAFF.

The rearrangement uses TRBV7-2 and TRBJ2-5; D may be TRBD1 (5 bases). The assigned J gene may be wrong: the sequence end matches TRBJ2-7 better. CDR1 SGHTA and CDR2 FQGNSA come from the germline V gene. The CDR3 length is 13 residues. The CDR3 region is CASSLGQRYEQYF. The CDR3 DNA follows: TGTGCCAGCAGCTTAGGACAGAGATACGAGCAGTACTTC.

This clone was found once. V and J are TRBV11-2 and TRBJ2-5; 8 bases agree with TRBD1. CDR1 is SGHAT, CDR2 FQNNGV, per germline. With 5 bases clipped from V and 9 bases from J, the junction kept 11 bases outside the gene matches. There are 14 residues in the CDR3. The chain's CDR3 is CASSPGTGLLAQYF. For the CDR3, the DNA is TGTGCCAGCAGCCCGGGGACAGGCTTATTGGCCCAGTACTTC.

The chain recombines TRBV7-2 with TRBJ1-6; D gene uncertain. V lost 1 base and J lost 7, with 8 bases in between. From germline, CDR1 is SGHTA and CDR2 FQGNSA. The CDR3 runs to 14 residues. The CDR3 loop reads CASSLEQKNSPLHF. The CDR3 coding sequence is TGTGCCAGCAGCTTAGAACAGAAGAATTCACCCCTCCACTTT.

The V gene is TRBV7-9, the J gene TRBJ1-5; D gene unclear. The CDR3 spans 13 residues. The germline gives CDR1 SEHNR, CDR2 FQNEAQ (reference sequence). Trimming stripped 3 bases from V and 1 base from J, with 4 bases between. In DNA, the CDR3 is TGTGCCAGCAGCTTCGAGAGCAATCAGCCCCAGCATTTT. Residues: CASSFESNQPQHF.